The rows below give T cell receptor beta chains drawn from one sample of a study of T cell responses to AZD1222 COVID-19 vaccine. Produced via immunoSEQ multiplex PCR; TCRdb's table is partial and in-frame only. The sample carries more than 130,000 clones, 90% recorded once. Sequencing used peripheral blood, obtained on day 0 of AZD1222 vaccination. Source of these receptors: an adult in good health. Each CDR3 is given with its conserved first and last residue.

J gene,V gene,CDR3 protein
TRBJ1-1,TRBV13,CASSLLYFEAFF
TRBJ1-2,TRBV10-3,CAISESLRGKGHYGYTF
TRBJ2-1,TRBV5-8,CASSPGTGRVEQFF
TRBJ1-2,TRBV3-1/TRBV3-2,CASSQDLSFTF
TRBJ1-2,TRBV15,CATSREFGTTGVSGYTF
TRBJ2-3,TRBV5-8,CASSTQLADTQYF
TRBJ2-2,TRBV5-4,CASSLDRGELFF
TRBJ2-3,TRBV11-2,CASSLPGFTDTQYF
TRBJ2-1,TRBV19,CASSIRTSGISYNEQFF
TRBJ1-1,TRBV27,CASSIGQNTEAFF
TRBJ1-1,TRBV27,CASSLVWGDLAFF
TRBJ2-7,TRBV10-3,CAISERGDIPYEQYF
TRBJ1-1,TRBV6-5,CASSYSSKGQVRGFF
TRBJ1-1,TRBV6-1,CASSEARGVRAFF
TRBJ1-1,TRBV4-1,CASSQGTDRRRTEAFF
TRBJ1-5,TRBV9,CASSPGTGTNSNQPQHF
TRBJ2-3,TRBV3-1/TRBV3-2,CASSQVKGRLAEYTDTQYF
TRBJ1-2,TRBV18,CASSPVRDYGYTF
TRBJ2-1,TRBV7-8,CASSLGSSGGSSSYNEQFF
TRBJ2-1,TRBV5-1,CATKRGQGNSYNEQFF
TRBJ1-4,TRBV5-5,CASSLVGGRNEKLFF